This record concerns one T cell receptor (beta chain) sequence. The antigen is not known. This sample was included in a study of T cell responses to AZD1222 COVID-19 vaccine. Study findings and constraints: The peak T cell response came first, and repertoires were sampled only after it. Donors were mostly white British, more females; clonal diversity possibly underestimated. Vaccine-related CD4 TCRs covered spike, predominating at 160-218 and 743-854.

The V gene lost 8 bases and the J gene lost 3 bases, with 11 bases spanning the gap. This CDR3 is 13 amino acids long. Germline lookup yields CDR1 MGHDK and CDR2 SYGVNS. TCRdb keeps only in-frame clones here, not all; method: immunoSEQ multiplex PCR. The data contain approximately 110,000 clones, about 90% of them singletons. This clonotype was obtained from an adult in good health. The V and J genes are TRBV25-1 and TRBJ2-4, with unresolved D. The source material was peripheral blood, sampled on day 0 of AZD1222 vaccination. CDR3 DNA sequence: TGTGCCAGCCTGGACGGAAACAAAAACATTCAGTACTTC. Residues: CASLDGNKNIQYF.